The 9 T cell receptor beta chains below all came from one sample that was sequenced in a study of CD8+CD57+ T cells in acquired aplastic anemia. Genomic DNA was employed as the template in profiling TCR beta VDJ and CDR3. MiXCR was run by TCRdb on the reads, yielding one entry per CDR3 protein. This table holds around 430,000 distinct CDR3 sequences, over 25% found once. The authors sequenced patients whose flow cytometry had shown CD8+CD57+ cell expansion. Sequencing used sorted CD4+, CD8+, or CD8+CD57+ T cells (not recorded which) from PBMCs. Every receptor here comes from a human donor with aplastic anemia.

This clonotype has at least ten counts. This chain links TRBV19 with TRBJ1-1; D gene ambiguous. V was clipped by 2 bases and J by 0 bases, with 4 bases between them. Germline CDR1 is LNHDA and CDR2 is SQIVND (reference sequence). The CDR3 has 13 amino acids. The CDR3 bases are TGTGCCAGTAGTATAACGTTGAACACTGAAGCTTTCTTT. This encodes CASSITLNTEAFF. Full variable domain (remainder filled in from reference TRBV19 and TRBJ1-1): DGGITQSPKYLFRKEGQNVTLSCEQNLNHDAMYWYRQDPGQGLRLIYYSQIVNDFQKGDIAEGYSVSREKKESFPLTVTSAQKNPTAFYLCASSITLNTEAFFGQGTRLTVV.

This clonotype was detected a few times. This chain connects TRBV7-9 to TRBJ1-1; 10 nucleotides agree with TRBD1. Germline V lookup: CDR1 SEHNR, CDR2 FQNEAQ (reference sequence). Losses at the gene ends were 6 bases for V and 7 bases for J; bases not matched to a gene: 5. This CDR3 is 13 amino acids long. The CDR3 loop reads CASRDRGPVEAFF. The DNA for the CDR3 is TGTGCCAGCAGAGACAGGGGGCCGGTTGAAGCTTTCTTT.

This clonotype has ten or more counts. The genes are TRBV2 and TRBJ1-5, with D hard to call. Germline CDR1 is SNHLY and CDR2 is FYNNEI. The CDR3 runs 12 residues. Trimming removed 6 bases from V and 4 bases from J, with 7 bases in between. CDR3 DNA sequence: TGTGCCAGCAGCGCTAGTAATCAGCCCCAGCATTTT. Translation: CASSASNQPQHF.

The CDR3 nucleotides are TGTGCCAGCAGCCAAGAAGTGGGACTAGCGGGAGACAATGAGCAGTTCTTC. Translating gives CASSQEVGLAGDNEQFF. V usage is TRBV3-1 and J usage is TRBJ2-1, with 14 nucleotides matching TRBD2. This CDR3 has 17 residues. Germline trimming cut 0 bases from V and 5 bases from J; bases unmatched to any gene: 3. Germline V gene sequence: CDR1 LGHDT, CDR2 YNNKEL (reference sequence).

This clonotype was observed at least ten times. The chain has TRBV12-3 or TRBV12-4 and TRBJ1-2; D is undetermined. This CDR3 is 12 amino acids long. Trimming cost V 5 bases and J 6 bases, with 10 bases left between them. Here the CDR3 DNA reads TGTGCCAGCAGTCCAGGCCGCGATGGCTACACCTTC. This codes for CASSPGRDGYTF.

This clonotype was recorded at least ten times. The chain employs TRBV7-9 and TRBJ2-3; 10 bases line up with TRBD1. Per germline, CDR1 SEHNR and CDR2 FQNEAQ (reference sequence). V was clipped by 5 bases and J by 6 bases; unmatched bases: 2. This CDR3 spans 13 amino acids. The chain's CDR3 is CASSTDRGDTQYF. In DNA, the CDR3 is TGTGCCAGCAGCACGGACAGGGGGGATACGCAGTATTTT. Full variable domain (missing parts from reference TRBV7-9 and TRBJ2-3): DTGVSQNPRHKITKRGQNVTFRCDPISEHNRLYWYRQTLGQGPEFLTYFQNEAQLEKSRLLSDRFSAERPKGSFSTLEIQRTEQGDSAMYLCASSTDRGDTQYFGPGTRLTVL.

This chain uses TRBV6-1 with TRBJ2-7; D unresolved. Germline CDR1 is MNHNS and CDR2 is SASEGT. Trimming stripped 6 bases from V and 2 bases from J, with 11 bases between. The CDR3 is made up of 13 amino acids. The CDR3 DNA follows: TGTGCCAGCAGGGCGTTAGGTACCTACGAGCAGTACTTC. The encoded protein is CASRALGTYEQYF.

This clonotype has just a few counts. In nucleotides, the CDR3 is TGCAGTGCTAGTATAGGGGCTAGCGGAAACACCATATATTTT. This gives the protein CSASIGASGNTIYF. This chain links TRBV20-1 with TRBJ1-3; tentative D call: TRBD1 (5 bases). Germline CDR1 reads DFQATT; CDR2 reads SNEGSKA (reference sequence). V was trimmed by 3 bases and J by 4 bases, leaving 13 bases between them. The CDR3 length is 14 residues.

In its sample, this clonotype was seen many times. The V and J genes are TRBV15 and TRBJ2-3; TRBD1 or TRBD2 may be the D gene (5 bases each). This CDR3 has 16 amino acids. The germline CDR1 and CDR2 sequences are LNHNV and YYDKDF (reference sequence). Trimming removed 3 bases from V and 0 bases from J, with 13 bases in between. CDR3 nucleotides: TGTGCCACCAGCAGGGACCGGGACCATAGCACAGATACGCAGTATTTT. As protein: CATSRDRDHSTDTQYF.